Below are 25 T cell receptor beta chains sequenced from a single sample in a study of early T cells in non-severe SARS-CoV-2 infection. TCRdb processed the 5' RACE reads anew with MiXCR; each CDR3 protein has one entry. Here the sample spans about 28,000 distinct CDR3 sequences, less than 7.5% being singletons. The sample was whole blood. The receptors were sampled from an adult who was a healthcare worker with PCR-confirmed SARS-CoV-2 infection or an uninfected control (not recorded which).

This clonotype showed up many times. J is TRBJ2-7 and V is TRBV29-1, with a tentative D call TRBD2 (6 bases). This CDR3 is built from 13 residues. Germline V lookup: CDR1 SQVTM, CDR2 ANQGSEA. The V gene lost 4 bases and the J gene lost 3 bases, with 13 bases spanning the gap. CDR3 sequence reads: CSVAGTGDYEQYF. DNA of the CDR3: TGCAGCGTTGCCGGGACGGGGGACTACGAGCAGTACTTC.

The chain couples TRBV30 to TRBJ2-7; TRBD2 matches at 7 bases. This CDR3 has 15 amino acids. Looked up from germline, CDR1 is GTSNPN and CDR2 is SVGIG (reference sequence). J lost 2 bases, V lost 0 bases, and 7 bases had no gene match. The CDR3: CAWSVPAGRAYEQYF. The CDR3 coding sequence is TGTGCCTGGAGTGTACCCGCAGGGAGGGCCTACGAGCAGTACTTC.

There are many counts of this clonotype. The V gene is TRBV3-1, the J gene TRBJ2-3; D unclear. Trimming pared 0 bases from V and 3 bases from J, leaving 4 bases between. The CDR3 spans 13 residues. Germline V gene data show CDR1 as LGHDT and CDR2 as YNNKEL (reference sequence). CDR3 bases: TGTGCCAGCAGCCAAGATTGGACAGATACGCAGTATTTT. Translation: CASSQDWTDTQYF.

This sequence joins TRBV7-9 and TRBJ2-5; tentative D call: TRBD2 (5 bases). Germline V CDR1 and CDR2: SEHNR, FQNEAQ (reference sequence). This CDR3 is built from 14 residues. V was cut by 2 bases and J by 4 bases, with 11 bases left in between. CDR3 DNA sequence: TGTGCCAGCAGCTTAAGGGCTAGCTTAGAGACCCAGTACTTC. Amino acids: CASSLRASLETQYF.

The chain combines TRBV9 with TRBJ1-2; maybe TRBD1 (5 bases). The CDR3 consists of 17 residues. V was shortened by 0 bases and J by 0 bases, with 15 bases between the two germline ends. The V gene's germline CDR1 is SGDLS and CDR2 YYNGEE. CDR3 region: CASSVGGGGRTNYGYTF. CDR3 DNA: TGTGCCAGCAGCGTAGGCGGCGGGGGACGGACTAACTATGGCTACACCTTC.

This clonotype was seen repeatedly, ten times or more. This rearrangement joins TRBV4-2 to TRBJ2-2; TRBD2 matches at 7 bases. J lost 3 bases, V lost 3 bases, and 4 bases had no gene match. The CDR3 runs 15 residues. Germline-derived CDR1 and CDR2 are LGHNA and YNFKEQ. Here the CDR3 reads CASSHARGDTGELFF. The CDR3 DNA reads as TGTGCCAGCAGCCATGCCCGGGGGGACACCGGGGAGCTGTTTTTT.

As regards this clonotype: A read error may be the cause here, since a much bigger clone is one base away. The rearrangement uses TRBV24-1 and TRBJ1-5, with TRBD1 matching over 7 bases. The V gene's germline CDR1 is KGHDR and CDR2 SFDVKD. The CDR3 has 13 residues. CDR3 sequence: CTTSDRVNQPQHF. DNA of the CDR3: TGTACCACCTCCGACAGGGTCAATCAGCCCCAGCATTTT.

This clonotype was recorded many times. This sequence joins TRBV18 and TRBJ2-3, with D maybe TRBD1 (6 bases). The V end was cut by 8 bases, the J end by 2 bases, with 14 bases between. CDR1 and CDR2 from the germline V gene are KGHSH and LQKENI. The CDR3 sequence is 14 residues long. The chain's CDR3 is CASNGQTHTDTQYF. CDR3 DNA sequence: TGTGCCAGCAACGGACAGACCCACACAGATACGCAGTATTTT.

This clonotype was found a few times. V usage is TRBV12-3 or TRBV12-4 and J usage is TRBJ2-1; D gene unclear. CDR3 length: 12 amino acids. Trimming shortened V by 6 bases and J by 9 bases, and 12 bases separated the two germline ends. In nucleotides, the CDR3 is TGTGCCAGCAGCCCCCAGTTAGGTGAGCAGTTCTTC. Amino acid sequence: CASSPQLGEQFF.

This clonotype was seen a handful of times. J is TRBJ1-6 and V is TRBV11-2; 11 nucleotides align to TRBD1. This CDR3 is 14 amino acids long. Germline values: CDR1 SGHAT, CDR2 FQNNGV. The V segment lost 11 bases and the J segment 13 bases; nucleotides outside the gene matches: 13. The CDR3 nucleotides read TGTGCCCGAAGCAGAGGGACAGGGGGGTCCCCCCTCCACTTT. It specifies CARSRGTGGSPLHF.

This clonotype was picked up many times. The chain links TRBV3-1 to TRBJ2-1; D perhaps matches TRBD2 (6 bases). The CDR3 covers 16 residues. The germline V and J ends were trimmed by 4 bases and 2 bases, with 15 bases remaining between them. Looked up from germline, CDR1 is LGHDT and CDR2 is YNNKEL (reference sequence). CDR3 sequence reads: CASSPPGVGAYNEQFF. CDR3 nucleotides: TGTGCCAGCAGCCCCCCGGGAGTTGGCGCCTACAATGAGCAGTTCTTC.

This clonotype was seen a few times. The CDR3 coding sequence is TGCGCCAGCAGCCCGACGACAGGGTACACTGAAGCTTTCTTT. It codes for CASSPTTGYTEAFF. The V gene is TRBV5-1, the J gene TRBJ1-1; 7 nucleotides align to TRBD1. This CDR3 has 14 residues. With 4 bases clipped from V and 3 bases from J, the junction kept 6 bases outside the gene matches. Germline lookup yields CDR1 SGHRS and CDR2 YFSETQ.

This clonotype showed up just a few times. The genes are TRBV12-3 or TRBV12-4 and TRBJ2-5, with a weak D call TRBD1 (5 bases). V gave up 3 bases and J gave up 5 bases, with 10 bases separating them. This CDR3 has 13 residues. The CDR3 nucleotides read TGTGCCAGCAGTTTGGGCAGGGTGGAGACCCAGTACTTC. Protein sequence: CASSLGRVETQYF.

The genes are TRBV7-6 and TRBJ2-1; D remains ambiguous. The CDR3 extends over 12 amino acids. V was shortened by 4 bases and J by 8 bases, with 9 bases between the two germline ends. Germline-derived CDR1 and CDR2 are SGHVS and FNYEAQ. The DNA for the CDR3 is TGTGCCAGCAGCTACTACGGCGATGAGCAGTTCTTC. It translates to CASSYYGDEQFF.

This clonotype appeared many times. The gene calls are TRBV4-1 and TRBJ2-1; no reliable D call. Trimming left V 1 base short and J 1 base short, with 11 bases between. The V gene's germline CDR1 is MGHRA and CDR2 YSYEKL. The CDR3 loop spans 16 amino acids. The CDR3 bases are TGCGCCAGCAGCCAAGGGACCTCACGTTCCTACAATGAGCAGTTCTTC. As protein: CASSQGTSRSYNEQFF.

The sample holds many counts of this clonotype. The chain combines TRBV6-5 with TRBJ1-6; D gene ambiguous. Germline-derived CDR1 and CDR2 are MNHEY and SVGAGI. V was trimmed by 6 bases and J by 8 bases, leaving 17 bases between them. CDR3 length: 15 amino acids. The CDR3 protein is CASSPAVGSYSPLHF. CDR3 bases: TGTGCCAGCAGCCCCGCAGTAGGGAGTTATTCACCCCTCCACTTT.

This clonotype was observed a handful of times. The J gene is TRBJ2-5, the V gene TRBV19; D remains unclear. CDR3 length: 11 residues. CDR1 LNHDA and CDR2 SQIVND come from the germline V gene (reference sequence). V lost 4 bases, J lost 6 bases, and 6 bases lay in between. In DNA form, the CDR3 reads TGTGCCAGTAGTAAGGGAAAGACCCAGTACTTC. Amino acid sequence: CASSKGKTQYF.

This clonotype was recorded at least ten times. V and J are TRBV24-1 and TRBJ1-5; D remains unclear. CDR1 is KGHDR and CDR2 is SFDVKD in the germline V gene. CDR3 length equals 16 residues. Trimming shortened V by 2 bases and J by 1 base, and 11 bases separated the two germline ends. The CDR3 nucleotides are TGTGCCACCAGTGATTCTAAGGCTCGGAGCAATCAGCCCCAGCATTTT. Encoded protein: CATSDSKARSNQPQHF.

This clonotype was found many times. The chain carries TRBV6-5 and TRBJ2-3; D not certain. This CDR3 has 18 residues. Germline V CDR1 and CDR2: MNHEY, SVGAGI. Trimming took 2 bases from V and 3 from J, leaving 21 bases between them. The CDR3 spells CASSYPLLRIRQTDTQYF. CDR3 bases: TGTGCCAGCAGTTACCCCCTTTTACGAATCCGGCAGACAGATACGCAGTATTTT.

This clonotype was counted at least ten times. The chain has TRBV20-1 and TRBJ2-2; unclear D gene. CDR3 size: 12 residues. V dropped 1 base and J dropped 6 bases, with 6 bases sitting between them. The germline V gene has CDR1 DFQATT and CDR2 SNEGSKA (reference sequence). The CDR3 DNA reads as TGCAGTGCTAGAGTGGATCCCGGGGAGCTGTTTTTT. This encodes CSARVDPGELFF.

This clonotype has more than one count but fewer than ten. The chain is built from TRBV29-1 and TRBJ2-7; the match to TRBD2 covers 7 bases. Germline V gene lookup returns CDR1 SQVTM and CDR2 ANQGSEA. V trimming: 6 bases; J trimming: 2 bases; junction bases outside the gene matches: 7. CDR3 length: 13 residues. This CDR3 is CSVAAGSAYEQYF. Here the CDR3 DNA reads TGCAGCGTAGCAGCGGGGAGCGCCTACGAGCAGTACTTC.

The gene calls are TRBV7-2 and TRBJ2-1; 8 bases line up with TRBD2. J was trimmed by 8 bases and V by 0 bases; bases with no gene match: 6. The CDR3 contains 15 residues. Germline assignment: CDR1 SGHTA and CDR2 FQGNSA. The CDR3 region has the DNA TGTGCCAGCAGCTTAGCGGGACTAGGGACACATGAGCAGTTCTTC. Its translation: CASSLAGLGTHEQFF.

This clonotype was found many times. The chain combines TRBV11-2 with TRBJ1-2; D not certain. The germline V and J ends were trimmed by 4 bases and 0 bases, with 12 bases remaining between them. Germline V gives CDR1 SGHAT, CDR2 FQNNGV. CDR3 length: 15 amino acids. The CDR3 spells CASSSGRLPNYGYTF. In DNA, the CDR3 is TGTGCCAGCAGCTCAGGACGACTGCCTAACTATGGCTACACCTTC.

There are many counts of this clonotype. The chain joins TRBV4-3 to TRBJ1-5; no definite D call. V dropped 1 base and J dropped 7 bases, with 11 bases sitting between them. Germline V gene lookup returns CDR1 LGHNA and CDR2 YSLEER. CDR3 length: 14 residues. The CDR3 coding sequence is TGCGCCAGCAGCCAAGTCGTGGGCGGACAGCCCCAGCATTTT. Its translation: CASSQVVGGQPQHF.

This clonotype occurred many times. The CDR3 region has the DNA TGTGCCAGCAGCCAAGATGGGAGCGGTAGGGGCATTCAGTACTTC. Its translation is CASSQDGSGRGIQYF. V gene TRBV4-2 combines with J gene TRBJ2-4; D is perhaps TRBD1 or TRBD2 (5 bases each). Germline V CDR1 and CDR2: LGHNA, YNFKEQ. This CDR3 is built from 15 residues. Between the trimmed V and J ends, which lost 0 bases and 9 bases, there was a span of 15 bases.